This T cell receptor (beta chain) derives from a study of neurological immune-mediated disorders. Each sorted-subset library came from around 1 million CD4+ or CD8+ T cells. Germline V lookup: CDR1 LGHNA, CDR2 YSLEER. CDR3 size: 16 residues. V lost 5 bases and J lost 3, with 20 bases in between. By 5'RACE with 10-nucleotide random UMIs, the cDNA was made. One entry per CDR3 protein results from TCRdb running MiXCR on the 5' RACE reads. The sample yields approximately 38,000 distinct CDR3 sequences, around 7% seen once. The chain is built from TRBV4-3 and TRBJ2-7; D may be TRBD2 (6 bases). The material sequenced was CD4+ T cells from blood. This clonotype was sampled from a man in his fifties or sixties in good health. The CDR3 DNA reads TGCGCCAGCAGCTTCTCGGCTACGGGAGAGATCTACGAGCAGTACTTC. It encodes CASSFSATGEIYEQYF.